This T cell receptor (beta chain) was identified during a study of beta chain features in type 1 diabetes listed by TCRdb under 2018. At the level of the whole study: Mean age, gender distribution, total cell number and subset yield did not differ between patients and healthy donors. A total of 90 million to 140 million sorted cells were examined across all samples, and RNA yield correlated strongly with the number of cells per subset. The study compared TCRB repertoires of sorted circulating CD4+ T cell subsets between recently diagnosed type 1 diabetes patients and matched healthy donors. Regulatory and stem cell-like memory subsets were obtained from only 8 patients and about eight healthy donors, while naive and central memory subsets were obtained from all 30 or so donors.

A single peripheral blood draw of about 116 mL on average was collected from each donor into heparinised tubes. A BD FACSAria II and a panel including CD45RO, CCR7, CD25, CD127, CD95 and CD27 were used to sort naive, central memory, regulatory and stem cell-like memory CD4+ T cells. Every sorted population had a purity above 95%. PBMCs were isolated immediately by Lymphoprep density gradient centrifugation and stained directly without culture. So that batch effects would be minimized, each experiment stained and sorted samples in pairs, pairing one healthy donor with one patient. The entire isolated RNA was reverse transcribed using the High Capacity cDNA Reverse Transcription Kit, and thus expressed TCRB transcripts were sequenced. Deep immunoSEQ sequencing was applied to naive, central memory and regulatory T cell samples, giving an average of about 3.7 million total reads per sample. Sorted cells were lysed in RLT buffer, and RNA was extracted using DNase-treated RNeasy Micro or Mini kits according to cell number. To prevent cross-contamination, each cell subset was processed individually, whereas patient and healthy donor samples were processed jointly. The immunoSEQ multiplex PCR was used to amplify TCRB sequences from cDNA, yielding 87-bp fragments that span the CDR3 region. Amplicons were sequenced on the Illumina HiSeq platform. The paper's data handling went like this. PCR bias was corrected computationally using synthetic template baselines, and reads within Hamming distance 2 were collapsed, with unmergeable singletons discarded. Reads were aligned against IMGT to assign V, D and J genes, CDR3 length and insertions or deletions at six rearrangement sites. Within each subset, clonotype counts were normalized to sorted cell number, and only after that were true diversity and Gini coefficients computed with the tcR R package. The overlap coefficient, calculated on TCRB nucleotide sequences, was used to measure repertoire sharing. Out-of-frame TCRB sequences from naive cells were analyzed as a proxy for the pre-selection repertoire. In its TCRdb copy, this immuneACCESS table keeps in-frame sequences only and misses some clones. Where compared with another copy, unresolved V genes explain less than half of these, and the others have no known cause. V and J calls and clone size are as listed in that table; D and trimming were resolved from the DNA. This sample comprises 240,000 or so clones, about 15% of them detected only once. Of the sample, roughly 0.02% is held by the ten largest clones.

This clone was seen only a few times. Its antigen is not yet known. There are no base qualities to consult, and no much larger clone falls within one base. Broader findings and caveats from the paper: Because cDNA was sequenced instead of genomic DNA, highly expressing activated cells could be over-represented, though the groups showed no difference in activation or CD3 levels. Naive, central memory and regulatory TCRB repertoires appeared more similar among patients than among healthy donors. A moderate but significant shortening of TCRB CDR3 length was observed in type 1 diabetes patients in all four CD4+ subsets. PCR might favor shorter templates, but patient and control samples were amplified and corrected together, so any skew would affect both groups equally. Only small numbers of individuals were included in the HLA sub-analyses, which left unresolved whether HLA type had any influence on TCRB rearrangement. Patients with type 1 diabetes made fewer insertions and deleted more nucleotides at VDJ recombination sites, implying thymic rearrangement abnormalities.

The sequence derives from a man aged 25-45 years with type 1 diabetes. The sample comprised naive CD4+ T cells from blood. This specimen's cell subset or site label, per the study, means: true naive CD4+ T cells.

The CDR3 protein sequence reads: CASSNGQGRQETQYF. The nucleotide sequence is given as TGTGCCAGCAGCAACGGACAGGGGCGCCAAGAGACCCAGTACTTC. In this chain, TRBV5-4 is recombined with TRBJ2-5; 9 junctional bases match TRBD1. V lost 4 bases and J lost 1 base, and the count of bases not matched to a germline gene is 5. From the germline V gene (reference sequence), CDR1 is SGHNT and CDR2 is YYREEE. Measured from the cysteine to the phenylalanine, the CDR3 is 15 residues long. Left in the record is the CDR3 DNA by itself, 45 bases read in frame from the first base. Outside the CDR3, residues come from the reference TRBV5-4 and TRBJ2-5 proteins, so the full variable domain is: ETGVTQSPTHLIKTRGQQVTLRCSSQSGHNTVSWYQQALGQGPQFIFQYYREEENGRGNFPPRFSGLQFPNYSSELNVNALELDDSALYLCASSNGQGRQETQYFGPGTRLLVL.